The rows below give T cell receptor beta chains drawn from one sample of a study of vaccination and CD4 T cells after COVID-19. TCRdb reprocessed the PCR reads with MiXCR, giving one entry per CDR3 protein. Among several thousand distinct CDR3 sequences, approximately 32% were seen once, and the ten largest hold around 26%. These receptors have no identified antigens. Sequencing input: CD4+ T cells from blood, cultured in vitro. These receptors were collected from a human donor in good health. The CDR3 runs from the conserved cysteine through the conserved F or W. A D gene is named only where the DNA matches it firmly. Size tells how often a clone was seen (once, few, many) or the class of an expanded clone, and some rows leave it out.

>.|.|TRBJ1-1|TRBV10-3
CAISEASANTEAFF
TGTGCCATCAGTGAGGCCTCAGCGAACACTGAAGCTTTCTTT
>.|.|TRBJ2-7|TRBV6-2/TRBV6-3
CASSYDDSGAVEQYF
TGTGCCAGCAGTTACGACGATAGCGGCGCCGTGGAGCAGTACTTC
>TRBD1|.|TRBJ1-3|TRBV18
CASSPNTGDGNTIYF
TGTGCCAGCTCCCCAAACACAGGGGATGGAAACACCATATATTTT
>.|.|TRBJ2-7|TRBV6-1
CASSGTRAAYEQYF
TGTGCCAGCAGTGGGACTCGGGCTGCCTACGAGCAGTACTTC
>.|.|TRBJ1-2|TRBV12-3/TRBV12-4
CASSSRGLSYTF
TGTGCCAGCAGTTCCCGGGGTTTGAGCTACACCTTC
>.|.|TRBJ2-7|TRBV6-1
CASSKKRGGSYEQYF
TGTGCCAGCAGTAAAAAAAGGGGGGGATCCTACGAGCAGTACTTC
>.|few|TRBJ2-5|TRBV7-3
CASSLGDGTQYF
TGTGCCAGCAGCTTAGGGGACGGGACCCAGTACTTC
>TRBD2|few|TRBJ2-5|TRBV2
CASSPSSGGLQETQYF
TGTGCCAGCAGCCCATCCAGCGGGGGCCTCCAAGAGACCCAGTACTTC
>.|few|TRBJ1-1|TRBV10-3
CAISPGARRAFF
TGTGCCATCAGTCCAGGGGCCCGGCGGGCTTTCTTT
>.|few|TRBJ1-2|TRBV20-1
CSASAQAGDGYTF
TGCAGTGCTAGCGCGCAGGCAGGTGATGGCTACACCTTC
>.|.|TRBJ1-2|TRBV19
CASSIDSGVGYTF
TGTGCCAGTAGTATAGATTCGGGGGTCGGCTACACCTTC
>.|few|TRBJ1-1|TRBV7-9
CASSLDDTEAFF
TGTGCCAGCAGCTTAGATGATACTGAAGCTTTCTTT
>.|.|TRBJ2-7|TRBV20-1
CSAVRRSGEQYF
TGCAGTGCTGTTCGTAGGAGCGGCGAGCAGTACTTC
>.|.|TRBJ1-2|TRBV20-1
CSAPPAGAGGYTF
TGCAGTGCCCCTCCTGCCGGGGCGGGGGGCTACACCTTC
>.|.|TRBJ1-3|TRBV21-1
CATPRPQYSGNTIYF
TGTGCCACCCCCCGGCCACAGTACTCTGGAAACACCATATATTTT
>.|few|TRBJ2-3|TRBV7-9
CASSRTDTQYF
TGTGCCAGCAGCCGCACAGATACGCAGTATTTT
>TRBD1|few|TRBJ1-5|TRBV27
CASSFNRGPQVAQHF
TGTGCCAGCAGTTTTAACAGGGGGCCCCAAGTGGCCCAGCATTTT
>.|.|TRBJ1-2|TRBV14
CASSQVGGSYTF
TGTGCCAGCAGCCAAGTAGGGGGGAGCTACACCTTC
>TRBD2|.|TRBJ2-3|TRBV7-3
CASSPAGSTDTQYF
TGTGCCAGCAGCCCAGCGGGGAGCACAGATACGCAGTATTTT
>.|few|TRBJ1-1|TRBV7-6
CASSLVQEATEAFF
TGTGCCAGCAGCTTAGTTCAGGAGGCCACTGAAGCTTTCTTT
>TRBD1|.|TRBJ1-5|TRBV6-1
CASRTGGSFQPQHF
TGTGCCAGCAGGACAGGGGGATCCTTTCAGCCCCAGCATTTT
>.|.|TRBJ2-7|TRBV27
CASSFLAQTYEQYF
TGTGCCAGCAGTTTCCTTGCACAAACCTACGAGCAGTACTTC
>TRBD1|few|TRBJ1-2|TRBV5-1
CASSSEQGASYTF
TGCGCCAGCAGCTCGGAGCAGGGGGCGAGCTACACCTTC
>.|.|TRBJ2-5|TRBV5-1
CASSPRGAIEETQYF
TGCGCCAGCAGTCCGAGGGGGGCAATAGAAGAGACCCAGTACTTC
>.|.|TRBJ1-2|TRBV6-5
CASSYSFGLYGYTF
TGTGCCAGCAGTTACTCGTTCGGCCTCTATGGCTACACCTTC
>TRBD1|.|TRBJ1-6|TRBV5-5
CASSFGDPDRPSPLHF
TGTGCCAGCAGCTTTGGGGACCCGGACAGGCCATCACCCCTCCACTTT
>.|.|TRBJ1-2|TRBV7-9
CASSSRTDLNGYTF
TGTGCCAGCAGCTCACGGACAGATCTTAATGGCTACACCTTC
>.|.|TRBJ1-1|TRBV6-1
CASMGRWDTEAFF
TGTGCCAGCATGGGAAGATGGGACACTGAAGCTTTCTTT
>.|.|TRBJ1-1|TRBV4-1
CASSLPAGDNEAFF
TGCGCCAGCAGCCTTCCTGCAGGGGACAATGAAGCTTTCTTT
>.|few|TRBJ2-7|TRBV6-1
CASSEYGVRLSSYEQYF
TGTGCCAGCAGTGAATATGGGGTTCGGCTTAGCTCCTACGAGCAGTACTTC
>.|.|TRBJ1-2|TRBV9
CTSSVSLQGPYGYTF
TGTACCAGCAGCGTCAGCCTACAGGGTCCCTATGGCTACACCTTC
>TRBD1|few|TRBJ1-5|TRBV20-1
CSAIQGETMGNQPQHF
TGCAGTGCTATCCAGGGGGAGACTATGGGCAATCAGCCCCAGCATTTT
>TRBD1|few|TRBJ1-1|TRBV7-9
CASSGPTGDLSNTEAFF
TGTGCCAGCAGCGGGCCGACAGGGGACCTCTCGAACACTGAAGCTTTCTTT
>.|few|TRBJ2-7|TRBV21-1
CASSKACSYEQYF
TGTGCCAGCAGCAAAGCCTGCTCCTACGAGCAGTACTTC
>.|.|TRBJ2-1|TRBV21-1
CASSKVKAGGDPYEQFF
TGTGCCAGCAGCAAAGTTAAGGCAGGGGGAGATCCATATGAGCAGTTCTTC
>.|.|TRBJ2-3|TRBV7-2
CASSLGRSTDTQYF
TGTGCCAGCAGCTTAGGACGCTCGACAGATACGCAGTATTTT
>.|few|TRBJ1-6|TRBV7-9
CASSRQVNNSPLHF
TGTGCCAGCAGTCGACAGGTTAATAATTCACCCCTCCACTTT
>.|medium-sized|TRBJ1-5|TRBV6-1
CASSSDGALGQPQHF
TGTGCCAGCAGCTCCGACGGGGCCCTTGGACAGCCCCAGCATTTT
>.|.|TRBJ1-1|TRBV7-6
CASSLDLNTEAFF
TGTGCCAGCAGCTTAGATCTGAACACTGAAGCTTTCTTT